This record concerns one T cell receptor (beta chain) sequence. The antigen remains undetermined. It was through 5'RACE template switching that TCR cDNA was made, with a universal primer site and UMIs added. TCRdb re-called the 5' RACE reads through MiXCR, storing one row per CDR3 protein. Here the sample spans almost 600,000 distinct CDR3 sequences, less than 15% being singletons. This sample is part of a study of T cells after yellow fever vaccination. Study-level findings and limits: Boosting was followed by the reappearance of most primary-vaccination clones (96% CD4, about 88% CD8). Although most clonotypes did not, a small share appeared in both CD4 and CD8 compartments.

This CDR3 comprises 18 residues. Germline lookup yields CDR1 SGDLS and CDR2 YYNGEE. V shed 0 bases and J 5 bases; nucleotides not matched to a gene: 12. The V call is TRBV9, the J call TRBJ2-7, with TRBD2 matching over 12 bases. This clonotype was sampled from a man aged 30-40 years who received the YFV17D yellow fever vaccine. The sequences come from PBMCs, collected on the day of the yellow fever booster vaccination. This CDR3 reads CASSVALTSGSGPNEQYF. The CDR3 coding sequence is TGTGCCAGCAGCGTAGCTCTGACTAGCGGGAGCGGCCCGAACGAGCAGTACTTC.